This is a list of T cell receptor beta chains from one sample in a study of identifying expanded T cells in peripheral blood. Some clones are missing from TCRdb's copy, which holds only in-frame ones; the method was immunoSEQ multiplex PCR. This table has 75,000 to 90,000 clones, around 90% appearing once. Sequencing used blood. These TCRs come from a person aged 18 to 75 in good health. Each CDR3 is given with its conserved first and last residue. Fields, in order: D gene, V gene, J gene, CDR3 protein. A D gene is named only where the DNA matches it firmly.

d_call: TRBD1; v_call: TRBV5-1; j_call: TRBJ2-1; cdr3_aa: CASSLEGLGTGTNEQFF
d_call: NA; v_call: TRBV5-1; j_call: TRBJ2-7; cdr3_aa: CASSLGDSSYEQYF
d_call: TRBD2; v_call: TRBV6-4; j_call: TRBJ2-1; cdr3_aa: CASSDSDSGDYNEQFF
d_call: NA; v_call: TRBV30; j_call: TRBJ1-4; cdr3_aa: CAWSFNEKLFF
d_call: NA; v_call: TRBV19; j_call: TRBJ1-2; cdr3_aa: CASSIPRGGYTF
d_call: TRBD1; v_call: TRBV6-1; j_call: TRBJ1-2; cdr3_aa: CASSDRRGPHYGYTF
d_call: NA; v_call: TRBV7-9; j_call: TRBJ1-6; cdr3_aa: CASSPGTGFRNSPLHF
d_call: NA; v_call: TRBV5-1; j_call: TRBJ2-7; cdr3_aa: CASSAGQFEGEQYF
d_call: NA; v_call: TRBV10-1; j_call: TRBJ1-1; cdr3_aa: CATQSTVGTEAFF
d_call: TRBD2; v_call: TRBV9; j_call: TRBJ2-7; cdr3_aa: CASRTQRLAGGCYEQYF
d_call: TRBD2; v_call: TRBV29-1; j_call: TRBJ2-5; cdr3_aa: CSVAKRSGRQETQYF
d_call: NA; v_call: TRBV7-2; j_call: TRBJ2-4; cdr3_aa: CASTGVGNIQYF
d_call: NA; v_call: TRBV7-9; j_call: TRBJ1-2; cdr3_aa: CASSLEVLAGYTF
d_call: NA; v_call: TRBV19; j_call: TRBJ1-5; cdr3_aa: CASSTSGRGVGPQHF
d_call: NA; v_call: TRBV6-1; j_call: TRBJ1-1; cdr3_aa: CASSDKPSTEAFF
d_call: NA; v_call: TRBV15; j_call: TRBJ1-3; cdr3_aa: CATSRRSGAGNTIYF
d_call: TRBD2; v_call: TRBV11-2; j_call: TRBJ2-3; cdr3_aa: CASSRWTSGVTDTQYF
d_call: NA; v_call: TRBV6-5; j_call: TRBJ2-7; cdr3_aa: CASSFDWSYEQYF
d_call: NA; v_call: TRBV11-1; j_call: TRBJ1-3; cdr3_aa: CASSTGTGATNTIYF
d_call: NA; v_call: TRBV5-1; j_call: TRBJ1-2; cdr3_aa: CASSQGRNYGYTF
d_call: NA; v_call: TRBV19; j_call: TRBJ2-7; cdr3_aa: CASSKGQGMREQYF
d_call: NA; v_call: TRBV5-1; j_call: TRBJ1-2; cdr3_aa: CASSLDVSDYGYTF
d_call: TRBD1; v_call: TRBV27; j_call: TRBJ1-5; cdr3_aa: CASSRQGNNQPQHF
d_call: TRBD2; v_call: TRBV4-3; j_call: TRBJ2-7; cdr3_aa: CASSQGSSASGSREQYF
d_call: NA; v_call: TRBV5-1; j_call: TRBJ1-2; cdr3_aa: CASSFHRDGVGGYTF
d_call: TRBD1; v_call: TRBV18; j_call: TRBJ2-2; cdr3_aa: CASSSDRGRPGELFF
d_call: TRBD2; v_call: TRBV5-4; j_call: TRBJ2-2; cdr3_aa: CASSLGRTSGRAGELFF
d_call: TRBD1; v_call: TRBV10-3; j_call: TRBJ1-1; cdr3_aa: CATQGQGNTEAFF
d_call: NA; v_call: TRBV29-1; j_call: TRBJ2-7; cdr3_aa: CSVVVWDYEQYF
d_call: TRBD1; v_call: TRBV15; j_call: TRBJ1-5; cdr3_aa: CATSRDPSGTGADQPQHF
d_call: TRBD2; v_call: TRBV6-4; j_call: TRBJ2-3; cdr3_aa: CASSGTSGGTDTQYF
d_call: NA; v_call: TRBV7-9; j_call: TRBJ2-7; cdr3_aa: CASSPATRRSEQYF
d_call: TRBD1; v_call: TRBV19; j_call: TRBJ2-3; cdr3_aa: CASSGTGYGTDTQYF
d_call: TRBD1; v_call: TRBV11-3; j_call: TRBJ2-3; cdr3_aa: CASSRGQGASDTQYF
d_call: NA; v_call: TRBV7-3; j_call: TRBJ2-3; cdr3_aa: CATTLGPSTDTQYF
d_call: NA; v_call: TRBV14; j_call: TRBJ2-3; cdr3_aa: CASSPERTGPTDTQYF
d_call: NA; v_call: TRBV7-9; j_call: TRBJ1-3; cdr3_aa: CASSPLGDTIYF
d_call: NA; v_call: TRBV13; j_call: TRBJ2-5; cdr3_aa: CASSPLGHQETQYF
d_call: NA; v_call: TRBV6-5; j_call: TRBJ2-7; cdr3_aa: CASSYGIGSYEQYF
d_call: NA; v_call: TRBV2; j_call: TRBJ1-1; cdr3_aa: CASVRDNTEAFF
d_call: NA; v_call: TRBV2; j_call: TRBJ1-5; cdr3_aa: CASSDLGGRRNQPQHF
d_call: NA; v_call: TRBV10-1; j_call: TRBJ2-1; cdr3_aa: CASSVGGLSYNEQFF
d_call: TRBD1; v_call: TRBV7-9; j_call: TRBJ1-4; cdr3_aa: CASSQRDRSEKLFF